The sequence of this TCR beta chain was determined in a study of CD8 T cells in ankylosing spondylitis (dated by TCRdb to about 2017). Notes on the research overall: The study profiled T cell receptor beta repertoires in healthy donors and ankylosing spondylitis patients to find disease-linked TCR variants. In total, the full study cohort was made up of about 110 healthy donors and 25 ankylosing spondylitis patients. Samples of peripheral blood were taken, and for ankylosing spondylitis patients, synovial fluid was collected as well. Overall results and qualifications from the work: Some motif variants had previously been reported in the synovial fluid and blood of reactive arthritis patients, which suggests shared mechanisms of disease initiation. A CD8+ phenotype was shown by the disease-linked clones, which were found at relatively low frequencies in peripheral blood. Significant enrichment of the disease-linked clones was reported in matched synovial fluid samples from ankylosing spondylitis patients. A TCR beta motif made up of eight highly homologous amino acid variants appeared to be characteristic of blood from ankylosing spondylitis patients.

The sample was run on an Illumina HiSeq 2500. Quantitative 5'-RACE with molecular barcodes was the method used to prepare the TCR beta libraries. In the authors' own workflow: Disease-linked TCR variants were identified with a new computational method built on a probabilistic model of VDJ rearrangement. TCRdb handled the public reads itself, with Q25 trimming in fastp and clone calling in MiXCR, and kept productive beta chains. All rows with the same CDR3 protein become a single entry with the most common DNA and genes. In this record, the V and J calls reflect TCRdb's handling and not the investigators' own analysis. The sample data list about 150,000 distinct CDR3 sequences, and around 45% of these were observed just once. Around 15% of the sample is taken by the ten largest. For this clonotype: What antigen it recognizes has not been identified. Qualities for individual bases were not recorded, and no much larger clone is one base off.

For each ankylosing spondylitis patient, the synovial fluid sample was matched to a blood sample from that same patient. CDR3 length: 18 amino acids, cysteine to phenylalanine. This entry keeps only the CDR3 DNA: 54 bases, framed from base 1. CDR1 and CDR2, per the germline V gene, are SGHAT and FQNNGV. V ends up 2 bases short and J 4 bases short, with an unmatched junction base count of 12. The TCR originated in a male donor with ankylosing spondylitis. The sequenced sample was synovial fluid, either unsorted or a sorted T cell fraction (not recorded which). The sequence links TRBV11-2 to TRBJ2-1; 9 of the junction bases match TRBD2. The nucleotide sequence reads TGTGCCAGCAGCTTATCCGGGCTAGCGGGGTCAAGGTACAATGAGCAGTTCTTC. The translation is CASSLSGLAGSRYNEQFF.